Listed below are T cell receptor beta chains from one sample, sequenced in a study of T cell responses to AZD1222 COVID-19 vaccine. Using immunoSEQ multiplex PCR, the repertoire was profiled, and TCRdb retains in-frame clones only, with some absent. Of about 100,000 clones in the sample, 75% to 90% were seen once. The sample here was peripheral blood, taken 28 days after the second AZD1222 dose. The receptors here all came from an adult who received the AZD1222 COVID-19 vaccine. Both conserved end residues are part of each CDR3. The order of the fields is J gene, D gene, V gene, clone size, CDR3 protein, CDR3 DNA. D genes are given only for firm matches. Expanded clones are given a class, and other clones once, few, many or no size at all.

>TRBJ1-5|.|TRBV30|.
CAWRAGHGNQPQHF
TGTGCCTGGAGGGCAGGACACGGCAATCAGCCCCAGCATTTT
>TRBJ1-2|.|TRBV9|few
CASSVDGSGRYGYTF
TGTGCCAGCAGCGTAGATGGCAGCGGGCGTTATGGCTACACCTTC
>TRBJ1-3|.|TRBV25-1|.
CASSAGSGNTIYF
TGTGCCAGCAGTGCAGGGTCCGGAAACACCATATATTTT
>TRBJ2-1|TRBD2|TRBV4-1|.
CASSQDRGGADEQFF
TGCGCCAGCAGCCAAGATCGGGGGGGGGCAGATGAGCAGTTCTTC
>TRBJ1-1|.|TRBV6-5|.
CASWRVGGTEAFF
TGTGCCAGCTGGAGGGTGGGGGGGACTGAAGCTTTCTTT
>TRBJ2-7|.|TRBV4-2|.
CASSPGAVLVYEQYF
TGTGCCAGCAGCCCCGGGGCAGTTCTTGTCTACGAGCAGTACTTC
>TRBJ2-7|.|TRBV18|once
CASSPGGGSEQYF
TGTGCCAGCTCACCAGGAGGGGGCTCCGAGCAGTACTTC
>TRBJ2-7|TRBD1|TRBV7-2|.
CASSDPGQPGYEQYF
TGTGCCAGCAGCGATCCGGGACAGCCTGGGTACGAGCAGTACTTC
>TRBJ2-1|.|TRBV27|.
CASRETFRLYNEQFF
TGTGCCAGCAGGGAGACGTTTCGTTTATACAATGAGCAGTTCTTC
>TRBJ2-7|.|TRBV7-8|once
CASSLWQNYEQYF
TGTGCCAGCAGCTTATGGCAGAACTACGAGCAGTACTTC
>TRBJ2-1|.|TRBV7-9|.
CASSLQGRQFF
TGTGCCAGCAGCCTGCAGGGGAGGCAGTTCTTC
>TRBJ2-1|TRBD1|TRBV6-2/TRBV6-3|.
CASSYSLRDRENEQFF
TGTGCCAGCAGTTACTCACTCCGGGACAGGGAGAATGAGCAGTTCTTC
>TRBJ2-1|.|TRBV18|.
CASSHDNYNEQFF
TGTGCCAGCTCTCACGACAACTACAATGAGCAGTTCTTC
>TRBJ2-3|TRBD2|TRBV6-2/TRBV6-3|once
CASSYSALAGIYTDTQYF
TGTGCCAGCAGTTACTCGGCGCTAGCGGGGATATATACAGATACGCAGTATTTT
>TRBJ2-2|TRBD2|TRBV5-4|.
CASSPGSGGAPTGELFF
TGTGCCAGCAGCCCTGGGAGCGGGGGGGCCCCCACCGGGGAGCTGTTTTTT
>TRBJ1-4|.|TRBV30|.
CAWSVSPSGQREEKLFF
TGTGCCTGGAGTGTCTCCCCATCTGGACAGCGGGAAGAAAAACTGTTTTTT
>TRBJ2-5|.|TRBV3-1/TRBV3-2|.
CASSLNQETQYF
TGTGCCAGCAGCCTTAATCAAGAGACCCAGTACTTC
>TRBJ1-1|TRBD1|TRBV3-1/TRBV3-2|.
CASTPQGFSSEAFF
TGTGCCAGCACCCCACAGGGGTTTTCCTCTGAAGCTTTCTTT
>TRBJ2-3|.|TRBV19|.
CASSLTGGFTDTQYF
TGTGCCAGTAGCCTAACGGGCGGCTTCACAGATACGCAGTATTTT
>TRBJ2-5|TRBD2|TRBV5-4|.
CASSQPGLAGWGETQYF
TGTGCCAGCAGCCAACCGGGACTAGCGGGGTGGGGAGAGACCCAGTACTTC
>TRBJ1-2|TRBD1|TRBV2|.
CASSDATGAGYTF
TGTGCCAGCAGTGATGCCACAGGGGCTGGCTACACCTTC
>TRBJ2-5|.|TRBV12-3/TRBV12-4|.
CASSFQETQYF
TGTGCCAGCAGTTTTCAAGAGACCCAGTACTTC
>TRBJ1-2|.|TRBV7-8|.
CASSTHIRDAWGTF
TGTGCCAGCAGCACGCACATCCGGGACGCCTGGGGTACCTTC
>TRBJ1-5|.|TRBV7-2|.
CASSLVGVSNQPQHF
TGTGCCAGCAGCTTAGTAGGGGTTAGCAATCAGCCCCAGCATTTT
>TRBJ2-5|.|TRBV19|.
CASSIWRAPQETQYF
TGTGCCAGTAGTATATGGCGAGCCCCCCAAGAGACCCAGTACTTC
>TRBJ1-1|.|TRBV7-9|.
CASSLLGKGQKNTEAFF
TGTGCCAGCAGCTTATTGGGGAAGGGACAAAAAAACACTGAAGCTTTCTTT
>TRBJ2-1|TRBD2|TRBV24-1|.
CATSDSGTRNEQFF
TGTGCCACCAGTGATTCTGGGACTAGAAATGAGCAGTTCTTC
>TRBJ2-1|.|TRBV4-2|.
CASSQGQSWDEQFF
TGTGCCAGCAGCCAAGGCCAGTCCTGGGATGAGCAGTTCTTC
>TRBJ1-6|.|TRBV27|.
CASSFPAGFLHF
TGTGCCAGCAGTTTTCCCGCTGGGTTCCTCCACTTT
>TRBJ1-2|TRBD1|TRBV9|.
CASSVGTGPRGYTF
TGTGCCAGCAGCGTAGGGACAGGCCCTAGGGGCTACACCTTC